The clone carrying this TCR beta chain was seen a handful of times. Method: immunoSEQ multiplex PCR; TCRdb's copy keeps in-frame clones and lacks some. The sample contains some 300,000 clones, 88% of which appear only once. This CDR3 is built from 16 residues. The germline V gene has CDR1 SGHTA and CDR2 FQGNSA. The V gene end was trimmed by 1 base and the J gene end by 8 bases; junction bases not matched to a gene: 8. The data are from a study of blood T cell repertoires in COVID-19. Across the study: Two negative PCRs, clearance, or symptom resolution had been documented for recovered Cohort 3 donors. PBMCs, B-cell-depleted T cells, or T cells were the source of the cDNA or gDNA that made up the material.

The chain links TRBV7-2 to TRBJ2-1, with 10 bases lining up with TRBD2. The source of this sequence is a woman in her fifties or sixties in a cohort exposed to, infected with or recovered from COVID-19 (not recorded which). What was sequenced was PBMCs or T cells enriched from blood (not recorded which). The CDR3: CASSLGPAGGSHEQFF. The CDR3 DNA sequence: TGTGCCAGCAGCTTAGGTCCAGCGGGAGGGAGCCATGAGCAGTTCTTC.